This T cell receptor (beta chain) was documented in a study of memory B cells and T cells in multiple sclerosis. Whole-study findings and limits: Normalization was needed because clone-set size differences affected shared clonotype counts.

Clones were read by immunoSEQ multiplex PCR, and TCRdb kept only the in-frame ones, dropping some. This sample has several thousand clones, with roughly 62% found just once. This clone is deemed medium-sized. Its target is unknown. The material sequenced was memory (CD45RO+) CD8+ T cells from blood. This clonotype was sampled from a human donor with multiple sclerosis.

The CDR3 is CASKLANTEAFF. The DNA for the CDR3 is TGTGCCAGTAAGCTAGCCAACACTGAAGCTTTCTTT. The chain couples TRBV7-9 to TRBJ1-1; D is uncertain. The V end lost 9 bases, the J end lost 2 bases, and 10 bases lay between the germline ends. CDR1 and CDR2 from the germline V gene are SEHNR and FQNEAQ (reference sequence). The CDR3 extends over 12 amino acids.